Detailed here is one T cell receptor beta chain. Its antigen remains unidentified. This specimen comes from a study of response to subunit inactivated influenza vaccine. Overall study results and limits: Each seasonal flu vaccination may recruit only limited new T cells, authors suggested.

The CDR3 is 15 residues long. Looked up from germline, CDR1 is SGHRS and CDR2 is YFSETQ. V was pared by 9 bases and J by 4 bases, with 20 bases between. One entry per CDR3 protein results from TCRdb running MiXCR on the RT-PCR reads. Of around 530,000 distinct CDR3 sequences in the sample, more than 15% are singletons; the top ten hold less than 4%. The sequenced sample was CD4+ T cells sorted from PBMCs, obtained less than 30 months after vaccination. This TCR derives from a man aged 45-69 years who received an inactivated influenza vaccine. This chain uses TRBV5-1 with TRBJ1-5, with D hard to call. The CDR3 region is CAITPPGQANQPQHF. The CDR3 DNA sequence: TGCGCCATCACCCCCCCTGGGCAGGCGAATCAGCCCCAGCATTTT.